Below, 29 T cell receptor beta chains from the same sample are listed, as sequenced in a study of blood T cell repertoires in COVID-19. Generated by immunoSEQ multiplex PCR, the TCRdb table keeps only in-frame clones and is missing some. The table records about 78,000 clones, around nine tenths of them present only once. The sample consisted of peripheral blood. All receptors come from an older woman with acute or convalescent COVID-19.

The CDR3 loop is CASSFLGETGELFF. The CDR3 bases are TGTGCCAGCAGTTTTTTGGGAGAAACCGGGGAGCTGTTTTTT. The J gene is TRBJ2-2, the V gene TRBV27; a possible D gene is TRBD2 (5 bases). Trimming took 3 bases from V and 5 from J, leaving 10 bases between them. The CDR3 consists of 14 residues. Germline loops: CDR1 MNHEY, CDR2 SMNVEV (reference sequence).

The chain couples TRBV10-3 to TRBJ1-2; D uncertain. The CDR3 has 13 residues. Trimming removed 6 bases from V and 4 bases from J, with 12 bases in between. The germline gives CDR1 ENHRY, CDR2 SYGVKD. This chain's CDR3 is CAIRSNRGYGYTF. The CDR3, as DNA: TGTGCCATCAGGTCAAACCGGGGCTATGGCTACACCTTC.

The genes are TRBV3-1 (or the pseudogene TRBV3-2) and TRBJ1-2; possibly TRBD1 for D (5 bases). Deletions cut 5 bases from V and 7 bases from J, with 11 bases between. The germline CDR1 and CDR2 sequences are LGHDT and YNNKEL (reference sequence). The length of the CDR3 is 12 residues. The CDR3 nucleotides read TGTGCCAGCAGCTTACGGGACTTTGGCTACACCTTC. Translating gives CASSLRDFGYTF.

J is TRBJ1-2 and V is TRBV28; D unresolved. The CDR3 sequence is 13 residues long. CDR1 is MDHEN, CDR2 SYDVKM, per germline. Trimming took 1 base from V and 1 from J, leaving 4 bases between them. The CDR3 sequence is CASSLYGNYGYTF. The DNA for the CDR3 is TGTGCCAGCAGTTTATACGGTAACTATGGCTACACCTTC.

This chain links TRBV20-1 with TRBJ2-7; no clear D. CDR1 is DFQATT, CDR2 SNEGSKA, per germline (reference sequence). The CDR3 is 11 residues long. V shed 1 base and J shed 6 bases, with 7 bases lying between them. The CDR3 nucleotides read TGCAGTGCTAGAGGGCTTTCCGAGCAGTACTTC. This codes for CSARGLSEQYF.

This chain joins TRBV28 and TRBJ1-2; TRBD1 might be the D (6 bases). Germline CDR1 MDHEN, CDR2 SYDVKM. This CDR3 contains 14 residues. Trimming removed 5 bases from V and 8 bases from J, with 18 bases in between. CDR3 in amino acids: CASSPPGGGRGYTF. The CDR3 coding sequence is TGTGCCAGCAGTCCCCCGGGGGGGGGCAGGGGCTACACCTTC.

The chain employs TRBV7-8 and TRBJ1-3; D gene uncertain. Germline V gives CDR1 SGHVS, CDR2 FQNEAQ. V was cut by 2 bases and J by 0 bases, with 11 bases left in between. The length of the CDR3 is 16 residues. The CDR3 loop is CASSLLWAGSGNTIYF. The CDR3 DNA is TGTGCCAGCAGCTTACTATGGGCAGGCTCTGGAAACACCATATATTTT. The entire variable domain, with the rest obtained from reference TRBV7-8 and TRBJ1-3, is as follows: GAGVSQSPRYKVAKRGQDVALRCDPISGHVSLFWYQQALGQGPEFLTYFQNEAQLDKSGLPSDRFFAERPEGSVSTLKIQRTQQEDSAVYLCASSLLWAGSGNTIYFGEGSWLTVV.

This sequence joins TRBV6-5 and TRBJ1-1; 8 nucleotides align to TRBD1. This CDR3 spans 14 amino acids. The germline CDR1 and CDR2 sequences are MNHEY and SVGAGI. Trimming cost V 7 bases and J 1 base; bases outside gene matches: 5. The CDR3 nucleotides read TGTGCCAGCAAGTCAACAGGGGGGAACACTGAAGCTTTCTTT. It specifies CASKSTGGNTEAFF.

This sequence joins TRBV29-1 and TRBJ2-2; tentatively, D is TRBD1 (6 bases). V dropped 3 bases and J dropped 8 bases, with 13 bases sitting between them. This CDR3 has 13 amino acids. Germline CDR1 SQVTM, CDR2 ANQGSEA. The CDR3 nucleotides read TGCAGCGTTGACACAGGGCCTGGAGGGGAGCTGTTTTTT. It is translated as CSVDTGPGGELFF.

The V and J genes are TRBV24-1 and TRBJ2-2; D is perhaps TRBD1 (5 bases). Germline V gene data show CDR1 as KGHDR and CDR2 as SFDVKD. This CDR3 has 18 amino acids. V dropped 2 bases and J dropped 1 base, with 16 bases sitting between them. CDR3 coding DNA: TGTGCCACCAGTGATTCGGGCAGGGTGGCACTGAACACCGGGGAGCTGTTTTTT. Protein: CATSDSGRVALNTGELFF.

This clone was observed a few times. The genes are TRBV18 and TRBJ1-2, with 9 bases identical to TRBD1. The germline gives CDR1 KGHSH, CDR2 LQKENI. The CDR3 sequence is 16 residues long. The ends lost 2 bases at V and 5 bases at J; junction bases unmatched: 9. CDR3 sequence (DNA): TGTGCCAGCTCACCAGCGGTTGCGGGACAGGGTTATGGCTACACCTTC. It is translated as CASSPAVAGQGYGYTF.

This chain connects TRBV27 to TRBJ2-2; 8 bases fit TRBD2. The CDR3 sequence is 12 residues long. Losses at the gene ends were 8 bases for V and 7 bases for J; bases not matched to a gene: 3. The germline V gene has CDR1 MNHEY and CDR2 SMNVEV (reference sequence). This CDR3 reads CASRGGHGELFF. The CDR3 region has the DNA TGTGCCAGCCGCGGGGGGCACGGGGAGCTGTTTTTT.

The chain carries TRBV7-9 and TRBJ2-2; TRBD1 aligns across 10 bases. The V and J ends lost 5 bases and 10 bases, in that order; junction bases with no gene match: 10. This CDR3 has 15 amino acids. CDR1 is SEHNR, CDR2 FQNEAQ, per germline (reference sequence). CDR3 sequence: CASSPGTGAYEELFF. The CDR3 coding sequence is TGTGCCAGCAGCCCAGGGACAGGGGCGTATGAGGAGCTGTTTTTT.

The V and J genes are TRBV4-2 and TRBJ2-7; D is possibly TRBD1 (5 bases). V shed 0 bases and J shed 0 bases, with 12 bases lying between them. The CDR3 length is 16 residues. CDR1 is LGHNA, CDR2 YNFKEQ, per germline. The CDR3 here is CASSQESGIYSYEQYF. The CDR3 nucleotides are TGTGCCAGCAGCCAAGAATCAGGGATTTACTCCTACGAGCAGTACTTC.

Concerning this clone itself: It is unclear where the CDR3 begins or ends on the DNA, so no DNA is shown, and the CDR3 is as TCRdb lists it. This sequence joins TRBV9 and TRBJ1-1; TRBD1 was called by the table and not checked on the DNA. Germline values: CDR1 SGDLS, CDR2 YYNGEE. Inclusive of both ends, the CDR3 amounts to 13 amino acids. Here the CDR3 reads CASSVVGSGATFF.

This sequence joins TRBV28 and TRBJ1-5, with 9 bases fitting TRBD1. The CDR3 sequence is 14 residues long. V shed 6 bases, J shed 4 bases, and the junction held 4 bases outside the gene matches. Germline V CDR1 and CDR2: MDHEN, SYDVKM. This CDR3 reads CASRTTGGNQPQHF. The CDR3 DNA reads as TGTGCCAGCAGGACGACAGGGGGGAATCAGCCCCAGCATTTT.

This chain uses TRBV4-1 with TRBJ1-1; D not resolved. The CDR3 runs 14 residues. The V end lost 1 base, the J end lost 3 bases, and 9 bases lay between the germline ends. Germline V CDR1 and CDR2: MGHRA, YSYEKL. The CDR3 spells CASSQAGLDTEAFF. CDR3 nucleotide sequence: TGCGCCAGCAGCCAAGCGGGGTTGGACACTGAAGCTTTCTTT.

This sequence joins TRBV28 and TRBJ2-1, with D unresolved. The germline V gene has CDR1 MDHEN and CDR2 SYDVKM. The CDR3 covers 13 residues. Deletions cut 3 bases from V and 10 bases from J, with 13 bases between. The CDR3 sequence is CASSFGSETEQFF. The CDR3 nucleotides are TGTGCCAGCAGTTTTGGTTCGGAGACCGAGCAGTTCTTC.

The rearrangement uses TRBV2 and TRBJ1-5; D might be TRBD1 (6 bases). CDR1 SNHLY and CDR2 FYNNEI come from the germline V gene. The CDR3 contains 15 residues. The V and J ends lost 4 bases and 0 bases respectively, with 10 bases between them. In DNA form, the CDR3 reads TGTGCCAGCAGTGGGACAGTTAATAGCAATCAGCCCCAGCATTTT. Translation gives CASSGTVNSNQPQHF.

A single count supports this clone. This sequence joins TRBV5-5 and TRBJ2-2; D may be TRBD1 (5 bases). The CDR3 is 17 residues long. Germline values: CDR1 SGHKS, CDR2 YYEKEE (reference sequence). V lost 2 bases, J lost 0 bases, and 14 bases lay in between. The CDR3 reads CASSFIIRAPNTGELFF. CDR3 coding DNA: TGTGCCAGCAGCTTTATTATCAGGGCCCCGAACACCGGGGAGCTGTTTTTT.

The chain couples TRBV7-3 to TRBJ1-1; 9 bases align to TRBD1. The CDR3 consists of 13 residues. V trimming: 4 bases; J trimming: 11 bases; junction bases outside the gene matches: 8. Germline CDR1 SGHTA, CDR2 FQGTGA. CDR3 nucleotides: TGTGCCAGCAGCTCAACGGGACAGGGACGTGCTTTCTTT. This gives the protein CASSSTGQGRAFF.

This rearrangement joins TRBV18 to TRBJ2-1; 7 nucleotides align to TRBD1. Germline lookup yields CDR1 KGHSH and CDR2 LQKENI. CDR3 size: 15 residues. V trimming: 2 bases; J trimming: 4 bases; junction bases outside the gene matches: 5. The CDR3 region has the DNA TGTGCCAGCTCACCAATACAGGGGAATTACAATGAGCAGTTCTTC. Its translation: CASSPIQGNYNEQFF. The full variable domain, completed using reference TRBV18 and TRBJ2-1, is NAGVMQNPRHLVRRRGQEARLRCSPMKGHSHVYWYRQLPEEGLKFMVYLQKENIIDESGMPKERFSAEFPKEGPSILRIQQVVRGDSAAYFCASSPIQGNYNEQFFGPGTRLTVL.

The chain uses TRBV7-2 and TRBJ2-6; no reliable D call. Deletions cut 3 bases from V and 4 bases from J, with 13 bases between. The CDR3 contains 16 residues. Germline lookup yields CDR1 SGHTA and CDR2 FQGNSA. Written as DNA, the CDR3 is TGTGCCAGCAGCTTTAGCCAGAGGTCGGGGGCCAACGTCCTGACTTTC. Protein: CASSFSQRSGANVLTF.

The chain couples TRBV9 to TRBJ2-3; TRBD2 matches at 7 bases. The CDR3 is 15 amino acids. V dropped 2 bases and J dropped 2; count of bases not matched to a gene: 5. Looked up from germline, CDR1 is SGDLS and CDR2 is YYNGEE. DNA of the CDR3: TGTGCCAGCAGCGTCCTCCGGGGGGACACAGATACGCAGTATTTT. It codes for CASSVLRGDTDTQYF.

The chain employs TRBV19 and TRBJ1-2; D unresolved. This CDR3 is built from 14 residues. The V end lost 3 bases, the J end lost 8 bases, and 16 bases lay between the germline ends. The germline CDR1 and CDR2 sequences are LNHDA and SQIVND (reference sequence). The CDR3 coding sequence is TGTGCCAGTAGTATCCTCGATTCGGCTAGGGGCTACACCTTC. It translates to CASSILDSARGYTF.

Only one count was recorded for this clone. The chain links TRBV4-3 to TRBJ2-1; D possibly corresponds to TRBD2 (5 bases). The V end lost 0 bases, the J end lost 4 bases, and 16 bases lay between the germline ends. This CDR3 contains 17 residues. Looked up from germline, CDR1 is LGHNA and CDR2 is YSLEER. The CDR3 bases are TGCGCCAGCAGCCAAGATAGAGCATCCGGGGTATACAATGAGCAGTTCTTC. This sequence encodes CASSQDRASGVYNEQFF.

The chain recombines TRBV10-3 with TRBJ1-1; D is possibly TRBD1 (5 bases). CDR3 length: 20 amino acids. Germline loops: CDR1 ENHRY, CDR2 SYGVKD. V dropped 0 bases and J dropped 3 bases, with 26 bases sitting between them. The CDR3 sequence: CAISESDSGVLGGLDTEAFF. The CDR3 nucleotides read TGTGCCATCAGTGAGTCTGACTCTGGCGTTTTGGGGGGTTTGGACACTGAAGCTTTCTTT.

The chain carries TRBV7-2 and TRBJ2-5; D is possibly TRBD2 (6 bases). The ends were cut back, 2 bases at V and 4 bases at J, with 11 bases in the middle. Germline V gives CDR1 SGHTA, CDR2 FQGNSA. CDR3 length: 14 amino acids. In DNA, the CDR3 is TGTGCCAGCAGCTTATACGGGGGAACAGAGACCCAGTACTTC. Translating gives CASSLYGGTETQYF.

V gene TRBV4-3 combines with J gene TRBJ1-6; D might be TRBD1 (5 bases). Deletions cut 1 base from V and 11 bases from J, with 9 bases between. The CDR3 has 13 residues. Germline V gene sequence: CDR1 LGHNA, CDR2 YSLEER. The CDR3 nucleotides read TGCGCCAGCAGCCAAGGGGGGGAAGCACCCCTCCACTTT. Amino acids: CASSQGGEAPLHF.